This T cell receptor (beta chain) was identified during a study of CD8 T cells in ankylosing spondylitis. This clonotype has a count of ten or more. What it binds is not known. 5'-RACE, quantitative and with molecular barcodes, yielded the TCR beta libraries. MiXCR, run by TCRdb on the 5' RACE reads, gives a single entry per CDR3 protein. The table records some 250,000 distinct CDR3 sequences, around a tenth of them present only once. Whole-study results and caveats: Clones tied to disease were said to be significantly enriched in matched ankylosing spondylitis synovial fluid. Blood of patients with ankylosing spondylitis appeared to be characterized by a TCR beta motif of about eight highly homologous variants. Disease-associated clonotypes exhibited CD8+ identity and were relatively infrequent in peripheral blood.

This TCR was sampled from a male donor with ankylosing spondylitis or in good health (not recorded which). Source material: blood, either unsorted or a sorted T cell fraction (not recorded which).

The CDR3 bases are TGTGCCAGCAGTTACGGCAGTAGAGCTTACTCTAACTATGGCTACACCTTC. Residues: CASSYGSRAYSNYGYTF. The rearrangement uses TRBV6-5 and TRBJ1-2; D not certain. Germline CDR1 is MNHEY and CDR2 is SVGAGI. Trimming shortened V by 2 bases and J by 0 bases, and 16 bases separated the two germline ends. The CDR3 is 17 residues long.